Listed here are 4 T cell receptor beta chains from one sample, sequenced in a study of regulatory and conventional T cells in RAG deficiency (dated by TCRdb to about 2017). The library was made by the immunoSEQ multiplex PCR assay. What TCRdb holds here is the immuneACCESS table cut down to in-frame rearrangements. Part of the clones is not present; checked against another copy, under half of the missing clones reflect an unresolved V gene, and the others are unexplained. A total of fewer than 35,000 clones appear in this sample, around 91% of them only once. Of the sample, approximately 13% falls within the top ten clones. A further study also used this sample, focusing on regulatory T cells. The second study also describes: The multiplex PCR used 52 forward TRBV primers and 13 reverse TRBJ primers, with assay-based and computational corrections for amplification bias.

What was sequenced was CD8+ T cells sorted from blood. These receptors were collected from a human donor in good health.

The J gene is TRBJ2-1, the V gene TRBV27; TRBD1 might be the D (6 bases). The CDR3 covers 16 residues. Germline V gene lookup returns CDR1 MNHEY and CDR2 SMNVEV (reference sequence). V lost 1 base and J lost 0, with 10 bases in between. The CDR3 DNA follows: TGTGCCAGCAGTTTATTCACAGGGAGCTCCTACAATGAGCAGTTCTTC. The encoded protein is CASSLFTGSSYNEQFF.

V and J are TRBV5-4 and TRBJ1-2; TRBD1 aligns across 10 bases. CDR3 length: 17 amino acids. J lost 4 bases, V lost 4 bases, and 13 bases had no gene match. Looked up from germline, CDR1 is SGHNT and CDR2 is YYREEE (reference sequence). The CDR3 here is CASSQDVGQGVAYGYTF. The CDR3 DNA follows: TGTGCCAGCAGCCAAGATGTTGGACAGGGGGTAGCCTATGGCTACACCTTC.

The CDR3 DNA sequence: TGCGCCAGCAGCTTGGTAGTAAACGAGCAGTTCTTC. Translation gives CASSLVVNEQFF. This chain joins TRBV5-1 and TRBJ2-1, with D hard to call. CDR3 length: 12 residues. V lost 0 bases and J lost 10, with 8 bases in between. The germline gives CDR1 SGHRS, CDR2 YFSETQ.

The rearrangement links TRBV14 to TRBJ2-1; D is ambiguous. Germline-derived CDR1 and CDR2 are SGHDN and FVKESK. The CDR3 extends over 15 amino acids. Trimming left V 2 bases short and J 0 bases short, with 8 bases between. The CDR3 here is CASSQIINSYNEQFF. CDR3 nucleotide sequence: TGTGCCAGCAGCCAAATAATAAACTCCTACAATGAGCAGTTCTTC.